These 24 T cell receptor beta chains originate from one sample sequenced in a study of T cell responses to AZD1222 COVID-19 vaccine. This table comes from immunoSEQ multiplex PCR, and its TCRdb copy is limited to in-frame clones, with some not included. The data show some 140,000 clones, approximately 87% seen once. The sequences come from peripheral blood, collected on day 0 of MenACWY control vaccination. These receptors all come from an adult in good health.

The J gene is TRBJ1-1, the V gene TRBV2; TRBD1 matches 7 bases. This CDR3 contains 11 residues. J was trimmed by 8 bases and V by 7 bases; bases with no gene match: 4. From germline, CDR1 is SNHLY and CDR2 FYNNEI. CDR3 in amino acids: CASTRTGEAFF. In DNA, the CDR3 is TGTGCCAGCACCCGGACAGGCGAAGCTTTCTTT.

The gene calls are TRBV5-1 and TRBJ1-1; no clear D. V was pared by 3 bases and J by 1 base, with 7 bases between. CDR1 and CDR2 (germline): SGHRS, YFSETQ. The CDR3 has 13 residues. CDR3: CASSWAQNTEAFF. The CDR3, as DNA: TGCGCCAGCAGCTGGGCCCAGAACACTGAAGCTTTCTTT.

This clone was found a few times. The V and J genes are TRBV19 and TRBJ1-1; 7 nucleotides line up with TRBD1. V shed 5 bases and J 5 bases; nucleotides not matched to a gene: 14. CDR1 is LNHDA, CDR2 SQIVND, per germline (reference sequence). The CDR3 loop spans 16 amino acids. CDR3 protein: CASSPPTGYEGTEAFF. The CDR3 DNA sequence: TGTGCCAGTAGTCCCCCGACAGGGTATGAAGGTACTGAAGCTTTCTTT.

This chain links TRBV3-1 (or the pseudogene TRBV3-2) with TRBJ2-3; 10 bases line up with TRBD2. V lost 4 bases, J lost 2 bases, and 6 bases stayed unmatched. This CDR3 has 16 amino acids. CDR1 is LGHDT, CDR2 YNNKEL, per germline (reference sequence). The DNA of the CDR3 is TGTGCCAGCAGCCTCCTAGCGGGGGCCCCCACAGATACGCAGTATTTT. Its translation is CASSLLAGAPTDTQYF.

The count of this clone is one. The genes are TRBV5-1 and TRBJ1-2; D is undetermined. Per the germline V gene, CDR1 is SGHRS and CDR2 is YFSETQ. V gave up 4 bases and J gave up 0 bases, with 16 bases separating them. The CDR3 spans 16 residues. The CDR3 loop reads CASSGAGRRANYGYTF. In nucleotides, the CDR3 is TGCGCCAGCAGCGGTGCTGGGCGGAGGGCTAACTATGGCTACACCTTC.

The chain uses TRBV10-3 and TRBJ1-2; D unresolved. The length of the CDR3 is 12 residues. V was cut by 4 bases and J by 1 base, with 4 bases left in between. Germline CDR1 reads ENHRY; CDR2 reads SYGVKD. CDR3 residues: CAISGSNYGYTF. As DNA, the CDR3 is TGTGCCATCAGTGGCAGTAACTATGGCTACACCTTC.

The chain combines TRBV6-5 with TRBJ2-5; D may be TRBD1 or TRBD2 (5 bases each). The CDR3 is made up of 16 amino acids. CDR1 and CDR2 from the germline V gene are MNHEY and SVGAGI. The germline V and J ends were trimmed by 3 bases and 0 bases, with 14 bases remaining between them. The CDR3 DNA is TGTGCCAGCAGTTATGGGACGGATCCGTACCAAGAGACCCAGTACTTC. It translates to CASSYGTDPYQETQYF.

V is TRBV3-1 (or the pseudogene TRBV3-2) and J is TRBJ2-1; 15 bases fit TRBD2. The J segment lost 7 bases and the V segment lost 0 bases, leaving 19 bases of the junction unmatched. The length of the CDR3 is 22 residues. Germline V lookup: CDR1 LGHDT, CDR2 YNNKEL (reference sequence). The CDR3 DNA reads TGTGCCAGCAGCCAAGATAGGGGACAGGCTCAAGGACTAGCGGGAGGGCTGAATGAGCAGTTCTTC. Translated: CASSQDRGQAQGLAGGLNEQFF.

V usage is TRBV12-5 and J usage is TRBJ1-3; no firm D call. Germline V gene lookup returns CDR1 LGHNT and CDR2 FRNRAP. The germline V and J ends were trimmed by 6 bases and 0 bases, with 18 bases remaining between them. CDR3 length: 17 residues. CDR3 sequence reads: CASGTSSTNLSGNTIYF. The CDR3 DNA sequence: TGTGCTAGTGGCACATCGAGCACGAACCTCTCTGGAAACACCATATATTTT.

The chain recombines TRBV7-9 with TRBJ1-6; no definite D call. This CDR3 comprises 15 residues. Per the germline V gene, CDR1 is SEHNR and CDR2 is FQNEAQ (reference sequence). Trimming cost V 5 bases and J 2 bases, with 10 bases left between them. CDR3 in DNA: TGTGCCAGCAGCCACCTGGGTCCCTATAATTCACCCCTCCACTTT. This translates into CASSHLGPYNSPLHF.

This clone has just one count. The chain joins TRBV4-2 to TRBJ2-4; no firm D call. The V gene's germline CDR1 is LGHNA and CDR2 YNFKEQ. The CDR3 loop spans 17 amino acids. V was shortened by 3 bases and J by 0 bases, with 15 bases between the two germline ends. The CDR3 region has the DNA TGTGCCAGCAGCCAGCTCCTAGAAAAGCTAGCCAAAAACATTCAGTACTTC. It specifies CASSQLLEKLAKNIQYF.

The gene calls are TRBV7-2 and TRBJ2-7; perhaps D is TRBD1 or TRBD2 (5 bases each). This CDR3 contains 15 residues. The germline CDR1 and CDR2 sequences are SGHTA and FQGNSA. V was clipped by 2 bases and J by 4 bases, with 15 bases between them. The chain's CDR3 is CASSLSGGRTYEQYF. The CDR3 DNA reads as TGTGCCAGCAGCTTAAGTGGAGGTCGGACATACGAGCAGTACTTC.

The sample holds a few counts of this clone. This sequence joins TRBV3-1 (or the pseudogene TRBV3-2) and TRBJ1-4; the match to TRBD1 covers 10 bases. From germline, CDR1 is LGHDT and CDR2 YNNKEL (reference sequence). The CDR3 extends over 15 amino acids. Trimming at V came to 3 bases and at J to 10 bases, leaving 8 bases not matched to a gene. CDR3 sequence reads: CASSHSGQGIGKLFF. The CDR3, as DNA: TGTGCCAGCAGCCATTCGGGACAGGGGATAGGAAAACTGTTTTTT.

The chain's CDR3 is CASSKWARDNVLGINSPLHF. CDR3 in DNA: TGTGCCAGCAGCAAGTGGGCCCGGGACAACGTTTTAGGGATTAATTCACCCCTCCACTTT. The gene calls are TRBV9 and TRBJ1-6, with a possible D match to TRBD1 (6 bases). The CDR3 totals 20 residues. The germline V gene encodes CDR1 SGDLS and CDR2 YYNGEE. V lost 4 bases, J lost 6 bases, and 29 bases lay in between.

This rearrangement joins TRBV7-9 to TRBJ2-7; D uncertain. Germline V gene sequence: CDR1 SEHNR, CDR2 FQNEAQ (reference sequence). Between the trimmed V and J ends, which lost 5 bases and 2 bases, there was a span of 16 bases. The CDR3 has 15 amino acids. The CDR3 region has the DNA TGTGCCAGCAGCCATGCCTCCCCAGTCCCCTACGAGCAGTACTTC. Protein product: CASSHASPVPYEQYF.

The rearrangement joins TRBV6-5 to TRBJ1-2; D gene uncertain. The V gene lost 5 bases and the J gene lost 5 bases, with 12 bases spanning the gap. The CDR3 length is 13 residues. Germline values: CDR1 MNHEY, CDR2 SVGAGI. Written as DNA, the CDR3 is TGTGCCAGCAGTCAGCCGTCGGCGTATGGCTACACCTTC. Its protein is CASSQPSAYGYTF.

The chain recombines TRBV6-5 with TRBJ2-7; no clear D. Deletions cut 5 bases from V and 2 bases from J, with 10 bases between. There are 13 residues in the CDR3. Germline values: CDR1 MNHEY, CDR2 SVGAGI. CDR3: CASSPRTTYEQYF. The CDR3 coding sequence is TGTGCCAGCAGTCCTCGGACCACCTACGAGCAGTACTTC.

The V call is TRBV18, the J call TRBJ1-2; TRBD1 matches 7 bases. Unmatched junction bases numbered 17, after V lost 2 bases and J lost 5 bases. This CDR3 is 18 amino acids long. The germline gives CDR1 KGHSH, CDR2 LQKENI. The CDR3 sequence: CASSPGQGRQGSGYGYTF. The DNA of the CDR3 is TGTGCCAGCTCACCAGGTCAGGGGAGACAGGGCTCGGGATATGGCTACACCTTC.

The chain couples TRBV7-9 to TRBJ2-3, with a tentative D call TRBD2 (6 bases). This CDR3 is 15 amino acids long. Trimming cost V 3 bases and J 7 bases, with 17 bases left between them. Germline CDR1 SEHNR, CDR2 FQNEAQ (reference sequence). The CDR3 region is CASSLGLENHNTQYF. CDR3 nucleotides: TGTGCCAGCAGCTTGGGACTGGAGAATCATAATACGCAGTATTTT. Together with reference TRBV7-9 and TRBJ2-3, the CDR3 gives the full variable domain: DTGVSQNPRHKITKRGQNVTFRCDPISEHNRLYWYRQTLGQGPEFLTYFQNEAQLEKSRLLSDRFSAERPKGSFSTLEIQRTEQGDSAMYLCASSLGLENHNTQYFGPGTRLTVL.

This clone came up once. The rearrangement links TRBV7-9 to TRBJ1-2; the match to TRBD1 covers 7 bases. V gave up 1 base and J gave up 2 bases; unmatched junction bases: 1. Per the germline V gene, CDR1 is SEHNR and CDR2 is FQNEAQ (reference sequence). The CDR3 has 14 residues. The CDR3, as DNA: TGTGCCAGCAGCTTAGACAGGGGAAACTATGGCTACACCTTC. This gives the protein CASSLDRGNYGYTF. Using reference TRBV7-9 and TRBJ1-2 for the parts outside the CDR3, the full variable domain is DTGVSQNPRHKITKRGQNVTFRCDPISEHNRLYWYRQTLGQGPEFLTYFQNEAQLEKSRLLSDRFSAERPKGSFSTLEIQRTEQGDSAMYLCASSLDRGNYGYTFGSGTRLTVV.

The chain has TRBV7-8 and TRBJ1-5, with D maybe TRBD1 (6 bases). V lost 4 bases and J 0 bases, leaving 7 bases between the germline ends. The CDR3 extends over 14 amino acids. CDR1 and CDR2 from the germline V gene are SGHVS and FQNEAQ. Here the CDR3 reads CASSYRVSNQPQHF. The CDR3 region has the DNA TGTGCCAGCAGCTACAGGGTTAGCAATCAGCCCCAGCATTTT.

The CDR3 sequence is CASSRYGQGAVGELFF. In DNA, the CDR3 is TGTGCCAGCAGCCGATACGGACAGGGGGCCGTCGGGGAGCTGTTTTTT. The V call is TRBV13, the J call TRBJ2-2; 11 positions match TRBD1. Per germline, CDR1 PRHDT and CDR2 FYEKMQ (reference sequence). The CDR3 extends over 16 amino acids. V was pared by 5 bases and J by 7 bases, with 9 bases of the junction left unmatched.

V gene TRBV27 combines with J gene TRBJ1-1, with TRBD1 as a possible D gene (5 bases). The CDR3 spans 17 residues. The V end lost 5 bases, the J end lost 0 bases, and 19 bases lay between the germline ends. The germline V gene has CDR1 MNHEY and CDR2 SMNVEV (reference sequence). The CDR3 region has the DNA TGTGCCAGCAGTGAGGTTTGGGGGGATGAGGTGAACACTGAAGCTTTCTTT. This codes for CASSEVWGDEVNTEAFF.

The V call is TRBV27, the J call TRBJ1-2; D is undetermined. Per germline, CDR1 MNHEY and CDR2 SMNVEV (reference sequence). The CDR3 runs to 14 residues. Between the trimmed V and J ends, which lost 8 bases and 4 bases, there was a span of 17 bases. The chain's CDR3 is CASGVIPWFYGYTF. CDR3 DNA: TGTGCCAGCGGGGTGATCCCTTGGTTCTATGGCTACACCTTC.